This paragraph covers one TCR beta chain sequence. The antigen is undetermined. The repertoire was sequenced with immunoSEQ multiplex PCR; TCRdb's copy has only in-frame clones and lacks some. The sample includes about 20,000 clones, approximately 87% seen only once; the top ten take 12%. The data stem from a study of T cells in localized non-small cell lung cancer. Whole-study results and caveats: The greatest T cell clonality was found in uninvolved adjacent lung (higher than in tumor). As only one tumor region underwent sequencing, heterogeneity remains possible. Appearance in adjacent lung was seen for a median about 58 of the top 100 tumor clones. Density of T cells in blood, when higher, went with longer overall survival.

The CDR3 length is 15 residues. J was trimmed by 3 bases and V by 7 bases; bases with no gene match: 6. Germline V gene lookup returns CDR1 MNHNS and CDR2 SASEGT. The V and J genes are TRBV6-1 and TRBJ2-7; 13 bases line up with TRBD2. The starting material was PBMCs, obtained before any cancer treatment. The receptor was isolated from a man aged 40-75 years with stage II squamous cell lung carcinoma. This CDR3 is CASKTSGGFHYEQYF. For the CDR3, the DNA is TGTGCCAGCAAGACTAGCGGGGGGTTCCACTACGAGCAGTACTTC.